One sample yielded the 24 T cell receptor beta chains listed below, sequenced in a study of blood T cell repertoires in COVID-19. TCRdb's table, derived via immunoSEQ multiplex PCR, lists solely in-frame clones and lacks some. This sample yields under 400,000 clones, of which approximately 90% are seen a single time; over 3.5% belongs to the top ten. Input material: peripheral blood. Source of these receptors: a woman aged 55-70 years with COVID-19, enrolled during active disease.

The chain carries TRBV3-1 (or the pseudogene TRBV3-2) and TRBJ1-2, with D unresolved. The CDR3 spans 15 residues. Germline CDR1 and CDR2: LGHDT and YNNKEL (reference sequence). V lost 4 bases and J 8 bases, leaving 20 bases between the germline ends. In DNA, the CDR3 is TGTGCCAGCAGCCCGCGCGAGAGAACGCTAGGAGGCTACACCTTC. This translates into CASSPRERTLGGYTF.

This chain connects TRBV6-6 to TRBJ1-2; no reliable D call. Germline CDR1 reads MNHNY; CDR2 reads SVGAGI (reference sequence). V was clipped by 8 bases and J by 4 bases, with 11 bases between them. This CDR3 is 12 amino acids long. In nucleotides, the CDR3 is TGTGCCAGCGCCAACACAGCCTATGGCTACACCTTC. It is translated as CASANTAYGYTF.

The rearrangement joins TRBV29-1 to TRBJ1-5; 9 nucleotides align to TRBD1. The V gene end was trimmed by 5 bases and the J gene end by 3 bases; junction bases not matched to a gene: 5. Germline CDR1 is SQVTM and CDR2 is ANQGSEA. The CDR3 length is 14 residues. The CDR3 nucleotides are TGCAGCGTTCTAGGACAGGGGTACAATCAGCCCCAGCATTTT. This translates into CSVLGQGYNQPQHF.

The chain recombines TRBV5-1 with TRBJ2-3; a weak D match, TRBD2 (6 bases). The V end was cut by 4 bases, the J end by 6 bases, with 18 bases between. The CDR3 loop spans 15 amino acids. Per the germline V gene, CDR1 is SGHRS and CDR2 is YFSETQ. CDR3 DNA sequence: TGCGCCAGCAGCCCGGGGACTCGTTTAGAGGATACGCAGTATTTT. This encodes CASSPGTRLEDTQYF.

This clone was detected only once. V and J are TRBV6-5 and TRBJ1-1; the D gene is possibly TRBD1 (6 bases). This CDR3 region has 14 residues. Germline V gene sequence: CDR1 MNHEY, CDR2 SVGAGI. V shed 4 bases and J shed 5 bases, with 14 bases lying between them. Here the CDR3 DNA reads TGTGCCAGCAGTTTACACACAGGGCGGACTGAAGCTTTCTTT. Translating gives CASSLHTGRTEAFF.

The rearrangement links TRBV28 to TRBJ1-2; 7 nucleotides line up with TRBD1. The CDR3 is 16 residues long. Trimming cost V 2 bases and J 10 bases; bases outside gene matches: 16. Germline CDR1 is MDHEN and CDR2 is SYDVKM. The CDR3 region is CASSLIGGRGSSDYTF. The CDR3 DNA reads TGTGCCAGCAGTTTAATCGGGGGCAGGGGGAGTAGTGACTACACCTTC.

The CDR3 nucleotides read TGTGCCAGCAGTGTGGTAGAGCGGGGAGAGCAGTACTTC. Amino acid sequence: CASSVVERGEQYF. The J gene is TRBJ2-7, the V gene TRBV2, with 7 bases that match TRBD2. Germline assignment: CDR1 SNHLY and CDR2 FYNNEI. The CDR3 is 13 residues long. V dropped 4 bases and J dropped 7; count of bases not matched to a gene: 7. Using reference TRBV2 and TRBJ2-7 for the parts outside the CDR3, the full variable domain is EPEVTQTPSHQVTQMGQEVILRCVPISNHLYFYWYRQILGQKVEFLVSFYNNEISEKSEIFDDQFSVERPDGSNFTLKIRSTKLEDSAMYFCASSVVERGEQYFGPGTRLTVT.

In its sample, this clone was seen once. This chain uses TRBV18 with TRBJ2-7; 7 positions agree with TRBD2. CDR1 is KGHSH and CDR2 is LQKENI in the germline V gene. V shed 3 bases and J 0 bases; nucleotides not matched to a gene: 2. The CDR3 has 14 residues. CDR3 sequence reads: CASSPRGGSYEQYF. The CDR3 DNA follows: TGTGCCAGCTCACCCCGCGGGGGCTCCTACGAGCAGTACTTC.

CDR3 sequence (DNA): TGTGCCAGCAGCCAAGATCTACGGGGGGATGGCTACACCTTC. This sequence encodes CASSQDLRGDGYTF. This chain connects TRBV14 to TRBJ1-2, with D tentatively TRBD1 (5 bases). Looked up from germline, CDR1 is SGHDN and CDR2 is FVKESK. This CDR3 comprises 14 residues. Deletions cut 0 bases from V and 6 bases from J, with 11 bases between.

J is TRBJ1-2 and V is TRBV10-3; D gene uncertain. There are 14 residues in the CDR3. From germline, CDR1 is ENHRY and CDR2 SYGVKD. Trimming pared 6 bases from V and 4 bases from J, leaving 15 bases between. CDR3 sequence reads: CAISPPEPPYGYTF. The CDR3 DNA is TGTGCCATCAGCCCCCCGGAGCCACCCTATGGCTACACCTTC.

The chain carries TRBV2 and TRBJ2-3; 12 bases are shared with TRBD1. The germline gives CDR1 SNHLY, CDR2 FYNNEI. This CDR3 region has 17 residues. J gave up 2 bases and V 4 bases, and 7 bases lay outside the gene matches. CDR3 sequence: CASSVSGTGGPTDTQYF. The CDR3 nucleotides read TGTGCCAGCAGTGTATCCGGGACAGGGGGCCCCACAGATACGCAGTATTTT.

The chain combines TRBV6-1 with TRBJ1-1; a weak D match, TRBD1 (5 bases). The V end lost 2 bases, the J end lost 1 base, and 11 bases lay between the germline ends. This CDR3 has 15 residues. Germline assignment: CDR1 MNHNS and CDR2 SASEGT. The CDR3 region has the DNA TGTGCCAGCAGTGAAATTGGGGGGAGGAACACTGAAGCTTTCTTT. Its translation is CASSEIGGRNTEAFF.

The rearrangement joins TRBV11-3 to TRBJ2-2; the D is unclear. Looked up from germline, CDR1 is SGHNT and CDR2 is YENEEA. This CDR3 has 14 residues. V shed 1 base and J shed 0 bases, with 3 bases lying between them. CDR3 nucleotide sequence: TGTGCCAGCAGCTTAGGGCCGAACACCGGGGAGCTGTTTTTT. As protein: CASSLGPNTGELFF.

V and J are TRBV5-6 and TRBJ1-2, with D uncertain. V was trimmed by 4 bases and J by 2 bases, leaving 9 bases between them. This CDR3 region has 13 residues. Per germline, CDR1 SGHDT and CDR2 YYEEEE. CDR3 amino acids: CASSPTENYGYTF. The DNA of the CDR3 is TGTGCCAGCAGCCCTACAGAGAACTATGGCTACACCTTC.

CDR3 residues: CASSLPTEGRNGYTF. In DNA form, the CDR3 reads TGTGCCAGCAGCCTACCTACCGAGGGTCGGAATGGCTACACCTTC. The chain couples TRBV3-1 (or the pseudogene TRBV3-2) to TRBJ1-2; unclear D gene. The germline V gene encodes CDR1 LGHDT and CDR2 YNNKEL (reference sequence). This CDR3 spans 15 amino acids. V was trimmed by 4 bases and J by 6 bases, leaving 18 bases between them.

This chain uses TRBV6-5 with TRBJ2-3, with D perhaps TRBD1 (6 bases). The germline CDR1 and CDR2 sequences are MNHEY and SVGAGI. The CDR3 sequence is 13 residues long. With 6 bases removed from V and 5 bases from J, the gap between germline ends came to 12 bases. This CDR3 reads CASSLRGLDTQYF. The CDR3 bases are TGTGCCAGCAGCCTGAGGGGGTTAGATACGCAGTATTTT.

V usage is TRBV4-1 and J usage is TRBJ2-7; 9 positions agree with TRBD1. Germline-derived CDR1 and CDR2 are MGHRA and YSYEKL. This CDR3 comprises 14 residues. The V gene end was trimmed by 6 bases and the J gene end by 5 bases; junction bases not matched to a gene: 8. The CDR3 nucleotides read TGCGCCAGCAGGAGGACAGGGGACAGGAACGAGCAGTACTTC. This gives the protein CASRRTGDRNEQYF.

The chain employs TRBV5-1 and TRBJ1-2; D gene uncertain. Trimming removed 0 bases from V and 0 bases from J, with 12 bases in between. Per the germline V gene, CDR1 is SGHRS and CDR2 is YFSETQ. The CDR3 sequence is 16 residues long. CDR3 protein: CASSLGLSVANYGYTF. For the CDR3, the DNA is TGCGCCAGCAGCTTGGGACTGTCCGTGGCTAACTATGGCTACACCTTC.

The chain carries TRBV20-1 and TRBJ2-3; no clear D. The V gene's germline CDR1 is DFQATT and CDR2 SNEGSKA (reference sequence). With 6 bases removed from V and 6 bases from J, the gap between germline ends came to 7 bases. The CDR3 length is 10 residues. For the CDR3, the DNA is TGCAGTGCGGGTAGCGATACGCAGTATTTT. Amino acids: CSAGSDTQYF.

The CDR3 sequence: CASKLGTNVGYEQYF. The CDR3, as DNA: TGCGCCAGCAAGCTCGGGACAAATGTCGGGTACGAGCAGTACTTC. The V and J genes are TRBV10-2 and TRBJ2-7, with a possible D match to TRBD1 (6 bases). Germline values: CDR1 WSHSY, CDR2 SAAADI. The V and J ends lost 7 bases and 4 bases respectively, with 20 bases between them. The CDR3 runs 15 residues.

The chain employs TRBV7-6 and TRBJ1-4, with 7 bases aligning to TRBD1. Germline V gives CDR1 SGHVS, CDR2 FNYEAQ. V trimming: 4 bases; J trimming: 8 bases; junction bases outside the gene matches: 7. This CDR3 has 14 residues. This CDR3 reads CASSSTGLGEKLFF. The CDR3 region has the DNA TGTGCCAGCAGCTCGACAGGGTTAGGAGAAAAACTGTTTTTT.

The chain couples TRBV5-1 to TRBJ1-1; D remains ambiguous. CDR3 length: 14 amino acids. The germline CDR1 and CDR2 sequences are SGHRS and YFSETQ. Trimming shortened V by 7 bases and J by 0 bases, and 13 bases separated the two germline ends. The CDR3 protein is CASALGGMNTEAFF. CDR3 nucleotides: TGCGCCAGCGCCCTTGGAGGTATGAACACTGAAGCTTTCTTT.

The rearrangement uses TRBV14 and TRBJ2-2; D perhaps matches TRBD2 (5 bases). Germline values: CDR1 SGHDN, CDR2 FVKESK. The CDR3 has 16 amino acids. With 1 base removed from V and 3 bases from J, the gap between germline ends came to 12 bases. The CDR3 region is CASSQVPAAYTGELFF. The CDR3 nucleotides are TGTGCCAGCAGCCAAGTACCAGCGGCTTACACCGGGGAGCTGTTTTTT.

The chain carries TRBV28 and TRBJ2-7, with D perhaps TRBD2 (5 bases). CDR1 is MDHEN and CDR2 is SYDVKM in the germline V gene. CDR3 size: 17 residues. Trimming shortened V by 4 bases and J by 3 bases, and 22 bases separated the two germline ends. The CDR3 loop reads CASSSNWAGVSLYEQYF. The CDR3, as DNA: TGTGCCAGCAGTTCCAATTGGGCGGGCGTTTCTCTCTACGAGCAGTACTTC.